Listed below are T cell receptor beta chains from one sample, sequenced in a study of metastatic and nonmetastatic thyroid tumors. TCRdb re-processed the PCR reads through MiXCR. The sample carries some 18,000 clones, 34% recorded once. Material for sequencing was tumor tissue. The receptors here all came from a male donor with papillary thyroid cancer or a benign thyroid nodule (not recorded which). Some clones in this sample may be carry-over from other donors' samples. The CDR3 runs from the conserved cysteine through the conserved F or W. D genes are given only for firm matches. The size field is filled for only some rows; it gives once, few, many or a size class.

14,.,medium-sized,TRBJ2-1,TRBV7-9,CASSIGSSAGRKFF,TGTGCCAGCAGCATAGGTTCATCGGCGGGACGGAAGTTCTTC
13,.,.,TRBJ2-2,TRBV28,CASSLFCTGELFF,TGTGCCAGCAGTCTCTTTTGTACCGGGGAGCTGTTTTTT
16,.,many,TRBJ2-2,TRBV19,CASSRGRPGLTGELFF,TGTGCCAGTAGTCGCGGCCGGCCGGGTCTCACCGGGGAGCTGTTTTTT
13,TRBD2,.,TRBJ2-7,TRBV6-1,CASSDGLGYEQYF,TGTGCCAGCAGTGACGGACTAGGCTACGAGCAGTACTTC
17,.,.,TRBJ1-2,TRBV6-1,CAGSPSQGANFSACYTF,TGTGCCGGCAGTCCATCACAGGGTGCGAATTTCTCCGCTTGCTACACCTTC
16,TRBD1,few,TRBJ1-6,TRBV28,CASSLREGAGNSPLHF,TGTGCCAGCAGTTTACGAGAGGGGGCGGGTAATTCACCCCTCCACTTT
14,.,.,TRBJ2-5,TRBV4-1,CASSRTGLQETQYF,TGCGCCAGCAGCCGGACTGGGCTCCAAGAGACCCAGTACTTC
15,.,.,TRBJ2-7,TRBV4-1,CASSQVRGSSYEHYF,TGCGCCAGCAGCCAAGTGAGGGGTAGCTCCTACGAGCATTACTTC
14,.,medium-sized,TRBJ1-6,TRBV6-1,CASSPTEPNSPLHF,TGTGCCAGCAGTCCGACGGAACCTAATTCACCCCTCCACTTT
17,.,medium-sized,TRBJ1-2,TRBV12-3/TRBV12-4,CASSFRGSGAYERGYTF,TGTGCCAGCAGTTTTAGGGGTAGTGGGGCGTATGAACGTGGCTACACCTTC
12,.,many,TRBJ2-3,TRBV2,CASRRPTDTQYF,TGTGCCAGCAGGAGACCCACAGATACGCAGTATTTT
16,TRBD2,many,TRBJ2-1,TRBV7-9,CASSWREGLGYNEQFF,TGTGCCAGCAGCTGGCGGGAGGGCCTAGGCTACAATGAGCAGTTCTTC
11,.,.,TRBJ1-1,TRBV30,CAWSAYGEAFF,TGTGCCTGGAGTGCATACGGCGAAGCTTTCTTT
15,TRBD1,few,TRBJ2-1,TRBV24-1,CATSDRDSPHNEQFF,TGTGCCACCAGTGACCGGGACAGCCCCCACAATGAGCAGTTCTTC
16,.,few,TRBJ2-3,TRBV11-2,CASGIGGGTYTDTQYF,TGTGCCAGCGGCATTGGTGGCGGAACATACACAGATACGCAGTATTTT
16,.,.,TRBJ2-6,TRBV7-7,CASSPGTGAGANVLTF,TGTGCTAGCAGCCCAGGGACGGGGGCTGGGGCCAACGTCCTGACTTTC
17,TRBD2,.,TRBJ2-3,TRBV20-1,CSAPPSRTRREGDTQYF,TGCAGTGCCCCCCCCAGCCGCACTAGAAGGGAGGGAGATACGCAGTATTTT
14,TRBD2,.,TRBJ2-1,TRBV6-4,CASSDASGGDEQFF,TGTGCCAGCAGTGACGCTAGCGGGGGGGATGAGCAGTTCTTC
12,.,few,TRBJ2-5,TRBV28,CASSLLEETQYF,TGTGCCAGCAGTTTATTAGAAGAGACCCAGTACTTC
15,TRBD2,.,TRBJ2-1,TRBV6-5,CASSYSAGGSKEKLF,TGTGCCAGCAGTTATTCTGCGGGAGGATCGAAGGAGAAGTTATTC
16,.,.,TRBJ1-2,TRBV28,CARSILSEPVNYGSTF,TGTGCCAGGAGTATACTCAGTGAGCCTGTTAACTATGGCTCCACCTTC
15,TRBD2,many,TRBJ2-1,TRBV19,CASSSRLAEYNEQFF,TGTGCCAGTAGTTCCCGACTAGCGGAGTACAATGAGCAGTTCTTC
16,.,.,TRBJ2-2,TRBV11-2,CASSSRHPVYTGELFF,TGTGCCAGCAGTTCAAGACACCCCGTTTACACCGGGGAGCTGTTTTTT
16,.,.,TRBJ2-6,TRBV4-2,CASSQAKGSGANVLTF,TGTGCCAGCAGCCAAGCGAAGGGCTCTGGGGCCAACGTCCTGACTTTC
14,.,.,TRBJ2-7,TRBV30,CAWSVRRAPAEQYF,TGTGCCTGGAGTGTAAGGCGGGCTCCAGCCGAGCAGTACTTC
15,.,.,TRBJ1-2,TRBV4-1,CASSQEMGADYGYTF,TGCGCCAGCAGCCAAGAAATGGGGGCGGACTATGGCTACACCTTC
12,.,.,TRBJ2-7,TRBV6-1,CASTRGGYEQYF,TGTGCCAGCACCAGAGGGGGCTACGAGCAGTACTTC
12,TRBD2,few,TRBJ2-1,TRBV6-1,CASSLAGDEQFF,TGTGCCAGCTCTCTAGCGGGAGATGAGCAGTTCTTC
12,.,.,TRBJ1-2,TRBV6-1,CASTPGEEGYTF,TGTGCCAGCACCCCGGGGGAAGAGGGCTACACCTTC
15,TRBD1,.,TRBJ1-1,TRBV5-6,CASWMLGQGATEAFF,TGTGCCAGCTGGATGCTGGGACAGGGCGCCACTGAAGCTTTCTTT
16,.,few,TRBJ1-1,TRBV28,CASSLSDTRMNTEAFF,TGTGCCAGCAGTTTGTCGGACACACGAATGAACACTGAAGCTTTCTTT
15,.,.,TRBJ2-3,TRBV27,CASALGAGQADTQYF,TGTGCCAGCGCTTTGGGGGCGGGACAAGCAGATACGCAGTATTTT
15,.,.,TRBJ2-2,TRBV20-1,CSARDYGTRAGELFF,TGCAGTGCTAGAGATTATGGGACACGCGCCGGGGAGCTGTTTTTT
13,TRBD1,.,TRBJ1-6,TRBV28,CASREDRDSPLHF,TGTGCCAGCAGAGAGGACAGGGATTCACCCCTCCACTTT
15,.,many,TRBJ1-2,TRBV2,CASSEFGRSSPGYTF,TGTGCCAGCAGTGAATTCGGCAGGAGTTCGCCTGGCTACACCTTC
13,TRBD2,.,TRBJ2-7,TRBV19,CSSSISGDYEQYF,TGTTCCAGTAGTATTTCTGGGGACTACGAGCAGTACTTT
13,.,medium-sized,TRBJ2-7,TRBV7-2,CASSLSSSYEQYF,TGTGCCAGCAGCTTAAGCTCCAGCTACGAGCAGTACTTC
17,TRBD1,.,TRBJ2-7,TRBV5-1,CASSPLRTGGGFDEQYF,TGCGCCAGCAGCCCGCTAAGGACAGGGGGCGGTTTTGACGAGCAGTACTTC
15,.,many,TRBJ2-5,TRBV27,CASSPDWDGQETQYF,TGTGCCAGCAGCCCCGATTGGGACGGCCAAGAGACCCAGTACTTC
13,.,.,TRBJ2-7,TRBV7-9,CASSSAGFYEQYF,TGTGCCAGCAGCTCTGCCGGGTTCTACGAGCAGTACTTC
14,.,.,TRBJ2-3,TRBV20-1,CSATLAGSSDTQYF,TGCAGTGCTACGTTGGCGGGTTCCTCCGATACGCAGTATTTT
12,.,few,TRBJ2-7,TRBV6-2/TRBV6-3,CASSQTNREQYF,TGTGCCAGCAGCCAAACCAATAGGGAGCAGTACTTC
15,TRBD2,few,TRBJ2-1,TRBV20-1,CSAREAGGPSLWQFF,TGCAGTGCTAGAGAGGCGGGAGGGCCATCTCTTTGGCAGTTCTTC
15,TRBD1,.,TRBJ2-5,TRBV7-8,CASSGERDRAETQYF,TGTGCCAGCAGCGGCGAACGGGACAGGGCAGAGACCCAGTACTTC
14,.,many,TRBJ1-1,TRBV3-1,CASSQPGMSTEAFF,TGTGCCAGCAGCCAACCAGGGATGAGCACTGAAGCTTTCTTT
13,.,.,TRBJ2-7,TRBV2,CARDYECSYDQYF,.
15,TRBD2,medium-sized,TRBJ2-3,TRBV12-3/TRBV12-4,CASSLWGGNTDTQYF,TGTGCCAGCAGCCTCTGGGGAGGGAACACAGATACGCAGTATTTT
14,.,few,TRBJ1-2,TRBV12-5,CASGLVYPGGGYTF,TGTGCTAGTGGTTTGGTCTACCCAGGCGGCGGCTACACCTTC
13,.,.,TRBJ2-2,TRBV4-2,CASSQDRAGELFF,TGTGCCAGCAGCCAAGATCGGGCCGGGGAGCTGTTTTTT
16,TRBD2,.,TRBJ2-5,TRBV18,CASSPTRGLGAETQYF,TGTGCCAGCTCACCGACCAGGGGACTAGGGGCGGAGACCCAGTACTTC
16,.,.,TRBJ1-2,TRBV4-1,CASSQDLNPANYGYTF,TGCGCCAGCAGCCAAGATTTGAACCCTGCTAACTATGGCTACACCTTC
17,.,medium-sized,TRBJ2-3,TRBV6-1,CASREKGLGRSTDTQYF,TGTGCCAGCAGAGAAAAGGGATTGGGCAGGAGCACAGATACGCAGTATTTT
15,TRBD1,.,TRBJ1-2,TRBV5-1,CASRLRDRGDYGYTF,TGCGCCAGCAGACTCCGTGACAGGGGTGACTATGGCTACACCTTC
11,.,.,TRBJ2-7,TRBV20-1,CSARRGAEQYF,TGCAGTGCTAGAAGGGGAGCCGAGCAGTACTTC
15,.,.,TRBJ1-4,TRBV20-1,CSARALGKGEEKLFF,TGCAGTGCTAGAGCCCTTGGAAAGGGGGAAGAAAAACTGTTTTTT
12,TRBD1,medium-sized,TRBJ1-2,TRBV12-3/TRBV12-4,CASSATGVGYTF,TGTGCCAGCAGTGCTACAGGGGTAGGCTACACCTTC
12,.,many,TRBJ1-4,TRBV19,CASGDGVEKLFF,TGTGCCAGTGGCGACGGGGTTGAAAAACTGTTTTTT